This T cell receptor beta chain originates from a study of CD8 T cells in Susac syndrome. Study conclusions and caveats: As the study acknowledged, the number of individuals in its TCR sequencing and HLA analysis was relatively small.

Reverse transcription of roughly 0.5 to 1 ug RNA was carried out with random hexamers. The method of amplification for TCR beta CDR3 was immunoSEQ multiplex PCR, covering 54 Vbeta and 13 Jbeta. TCRdb independently ran MiXCR on the immunoSEQ multiplex PCR reads; one entry per CDR3 protein. The data hold approximately 220,000 distinct CDR3 sequences, with more than 85% observed a single time. Trimming stripped 5 bases from V and 1 base from J, with 18 bases between. The CDR3 extends over 16 amino acids. High-throughput TCR beta sequencing covered peripheral CD8+ and CD4+ T cells. FACS was used to enrich TEMRA cells, whereas the CD8+ and CD4+ T cells were obtained by negative isolation. Notes on this clonotype: The antigen is undetermined.

Sequenced material: CD8+ T cells from PBMCs. This sequence was found in a human donor with multiple sclerosis. The V gene is TRBV23-1, the J gene TRBJ2-7; the D is unclear. TRBV23-1 is recorded as an ORF, its role being uncertain. The CDR3 loop is CASSLRWVVGSYEQYF. The CDR3 DNA reads TGCGCCAGCAGTTTGAGATGGGTAGTTGGGTCCTACGAGCAGTACTTC.